A selection of T cell receptor beta chains follows, all from one sample in a study of T-cell memory formation after mild COVID-19. MiXCR was run by TCRdb on the 5' RACE reads, yielding one entry per CDR3 protein. The sample has roughly 480,000 distinct CDR3 sequences; approximately 25% are singletons. Specimen: PBMCs or a T cell subset sorted from them (not recorded which). Every receptor here comes from an adult woman who had mild COVID-19 (a few samples of this study predate the infection). Cell type and time point are not known. The CDR3 runs from the conserved cysteine through the conserved F or W. A D gene is named only where the DNA matches it firmly. Clone size is given for some rows only: seen once, a few or many times, or a class if the clone is expanded.

V gene	clone size	J gene	D gene	CDR3 protein	CDR3 DNA
TRBV7-9	few	TRBJ2-5	TRBD1	CASSPIGQGETQYF	TGTGCCAGCAGCCCCATCGGACAGGGTGAGACCCAGTACTTC
TRBV20-1	few	TRBJ2-7	TRBD1	CSATDRDF	TGCAGTGCAACGGACAGGGACTTC
TRBV6-2/TRBV6-3	few	TRBJ2-7	TRBD1	CASSYVGGPAEQYF	TGTGCCAGCAGTTACGTAGGGGGCCCTGCCGAGCAGTACTTC
TRBV6-2/TRBV6-3	-	TRBJ2-1	TRBD2	CASSLSRGGGQFF	TGTGCCAGCAGCCTATCCAGAGGCGGGGGTCAGTTCTTC
TRBV6-1	few	TRBJ2-7	TRBD2	CASSSLAGGPYEQYF	TGTGCCAGCAGTTCGCTAGCGGGGGGGCCCTACGAGCAGTACTTC
TRBV12-3/TRBV12-4	few	TRBJ2-2	-	CASSWDLRGDTGELFF	TGTGCCAGCAGTTGGGACCTTCGTGGGGACACCGGGGAGCTGTTTTTT
TRBV2	few	TRBJ2-5	-	CASSEIRDSSPQYF	TGTGCCAGCAGTGAGATTCGGGACTCCTCTCCACAGTACTTC
TRBV19	-	TRBJ2-1	-	CASSIDTGQNNEQFF	TGTGCCAGTAGTATTGACACGGGCCAGAACAATGAGCAGTTCTTC
TRBV7-9	few	TRBJ1-1	-	CASSLPAVMNTEAFF	TGTGCCAGCAGCTTACCGGCTGTTATGAACACTGAAGCTTTCTTT
TRBV19	-	TRBJ1-6	TRBD1	CASSIAPGQNNSPLHF	TGTGCCAGTAGTATAGCACCGGGACAGAATAATTCACCCCTCCACTTT
TRBV5-1	-	TRBJ1-2	TRBD1	CASSPGQPYGYTF	TGCGCCAGCAGCCCGGGACAGCCGTATGGCTACACCTTC
TRBV12-3/TRBV12-4	-	TRBJ1-4	TRBD1	CASRSGTGNEKLFF	TGTGCCAGCAGGTCCGGGACAGGGAATGAAAAACTGTTTTTT
TRBV29-1	few	TRBJ2-7	-	CSATLSYEQYF	TGCAGCGCCACCCTCTCCTACGAGCAGTACTTC
TRBV7-6	many	TRBJ2-5	-	CASSLARETQYF	TGTGCCAGCAGCTTGGCCAGGGAGACCCAGTACTTC
TRBV7-2	few	TRBJ2-7	TRBD1	CASSPLTGPSYEQYF	TGTGCCAGCAGCCCACTGACAGGGCCATCCTACGAGCAGTACTTC
TRBV29-1	few	TRBJ2-5	TRBD2	CSVVLAGLAGETQYF	TGCAGCGTCGTCCTTGCCGGACTAGCGGGAGAGACCCAGTACTTC
TRBV5-5	-	TRBJ1-6	TRBD1	CASSAPQGGYSPLHF	TGTGCCAGCAGCGCCCCTCAGGGGGGGTATTCACCCCTCCACTTT
TRBV5-1	-	TRBJ1-4	TRBD1	CASSIRTGDEKLFF	TGCGCCAGCAGCATAAGGACAGGGGATGAAAAACTGTTTTTT
TRBV24-1	-	TRBJ2-5	-	CATSDLESGGQETQYF	TGTGCCACCAGTGATTTGGAGTCTGGCGGCCAAGAGACCCAGTACTTC
TRBV7-8	few	TRBJ2-4	-	CASSFTTIDGIQYF	TGTGCCAGCAGCTTTACGACGATCGATGGCATTCAGTACTTC
TRBV5-1	few	TRBJ2-7	TRBD1	CASSLATGDEQYF	TGCGCCAGCAGCTTGGCCACAGGGGACGAGCAGTACTTC
TRBV7-2	few	TRBJ2-7	TRBD2	CASSGGSGSPYEQYF	TGTGCCAGCAGCGGAGGAAGCGGGAGCCCCTACGAGCAGTACTTC
TRBV5-1	-	TRBJ1-2	-	CASSQAGGGGYGYTF	TGCGCCAGCAGCCAAGCCGGCGGCGGAGGCTATGGCTACACCTTC
TRBV2	-	TRBJ2-6	-	CASRIESSGANVLTF	TGTGCCAGTAGGATTGAGAGCTCTGGGGCCAACGTCCTGACTTTC
TRBV10-3	-	TRBJ2-4	-	CAISEEGTKNIQYF	TGTGCCATCAGTGAGGAGGGGACCAAAAACATTCAGTACTTC
TRBV9	-	TRBJ2-1	TRBD2	CASSGGLASGSREVF	TGTGCCAGCAGCGGGGGTCTTGCTAGCGGCTCACGCGAAGTCTTC
TRBV7-9	-	TRBJ2-1	-	CASSSWTDNEQFF	TGTGCCAGCAGCTCCTGGACTGACAATGAGCAGTTCTTC
TRBV7-9	few	TRBJ2-2	TRBD2	CASSTGAGANTGELFF	TGTGCCAGCAGCACTGGTGCGGGAGCGAACACCGGGGAGCTGTTTTTT
TRBV20-1	few	TRBJ2-7	-	CSARGGQSYEQYF	TGCAGTGCTAGAGGGGGCCAGTCCTACGAGCAGTACTTC
TRBV4-3	-	TRBJ2-1	-	CASSQPDTTSYNEQFF	TGCGCCAGCAGCCAACCGGACACCACCTCCTACAATGAGCAGTTCTTC
TRBV19	once	TRBJ2-5	-	CDSSGWDLQQTQYF	TGTGACAGTAGTGGATGGGATCTCCAACAGACCCAGTACTTC
TRBV18	-	TRBJ2-7	-	CASSPRGRGDSYEQYF	TGTGCCAGCTCACCGCGTGGCAGGGGGGACTCCTACGAGCAGTACTTC
TRBV7-6	-	TRBJ2-1	-	CASSFLHWGAGSYNEQFF	TGTGCCAGCAGCTTCCTCCATTGGGGGGCCGGCTCCTACAATGAGCAGTTCTTC
TRBV7-9	-	TRBJ1-3	-	CASSLAGISGNTIYF	TGTGCCAGCAGCTTAGCGGGAATCTCTGGAAACACCATATATTTT
TRBV4-1	-	TRBJ2-3	TRBD2	CASSQDRTSGRWADTQYF	TGCGCCAGCAGCCAAGATCGGACTAGCGGGAGATGGGCAGATACGCAGTATTTT
TRBV5-1	few	TRBJ2-7	-	CASSLNRVSEQYF	TGCGCCAGCAGCTTAAACAGGGTGAGCGAGCAGTACTTC
TRBV12-3/TRBV12-4	-	TRBJ1-2	-	CASRPTSTIGYTF	TGTGCCAGCAGGCCTACATCGACTATTGGCTACACCTTC
TRBV5-6	-	TRBJ1-4	-	CASTRPGFGEKLFF	TGTGCCAGCACCCGACCAGGGTTTGGGGAAAAACTGTTTTTT
TRBV29-1	-	TRBJ1-4	-	CSVRSGPSNEKLFF	TGCAGCGTCCGCAGCGGGCCGTCTAATGAAAAACTGTTTTTT
TRBV29-1	-	TRBJ2-5	TRBD1	CSVATRGLGETQYF	TGCAGCGTTGCTACCAGGGGGTTGGGGGAGACCCAGTACTTC
TRBV6-6	-	TRBJ2-5	TRBD2	CASSSASGAWETQYF	TGTGCCAGCAGTTCCGCTAGCGGGGCTTGGGAGACCCAGTACTTC
TRBV24-1	few	TRBJ2-5	TRBD1	CATSETGKETQYF	TGTGCCACCAGTGAGACAGGGAAAGAGACCCAGTACTTC
TRBV5-1	few	TRBJ1-1	-	CASSLEEFTEAFF	TGCGCCAGCAGCTTGGAGGAGTTCACTGAAGCTTTCTTT
TRBV6-4	few	TRBJ2-1	TRBD1	CASSVGTDNNEQFF	TGTGCCAGCAGTGTGGGGACAGATAACAATGAGCAGTTCTTC
TRBV9	-	TRBJ2-7	-	CASSVAGAYEQYF	TGTGCCAGCAGCGTAGCGGGAGCTTACGAGCAGTACTTC
TRBV20-1	-	TRBJ2-5	-	CSAREGSQETQYF	TGCAGTGCTAGAGAGGGCTCGCAAGAGACCCAGTACTTC
TRBV30	-	TRBJ1-1	-	CGGRGDTEAFF	TGTGGGGGGCGGGGTGACACTGAAGCTTTCTTT
TRBV5-1	few	TRBJ1-4	-	CASSLDLGTVEKLFF	TGCGCCAGCAGCTTGGACTTGGGTACCGTTGAAAAACTGTTTTTT
TRBV20-1	few	TRBJ2-7	-	CSAGSPLLRYEQYF	TGCAGTGCCGGGTCCCCTCTTCTCCGCTACGAGCAGTACTTC
TRBV9	-	TRBJ2-2	-	CASSVAAQLHVGGANTGELFF	TGTGCCAGCAGCGTAGCTGCCCAACTCCATGTAGGCGGGGCGAACACCGGGGAGCTGTTTTTT
TRBV5-1	few	TRBJ2-5	-	CASSLAAGSGETQYF	TGCGCCAGCAGCTTGGCGGCGGGGTCCGGAGAGACCCAGTACTTC
TRBV6-2/TRBV6-3	-	TRBJ1-1	-	CASRDRQLNTEAFF	TGTGCCAGCAGGGACCGACAATTAAACACTGAAGCTTTCTTT
TRBV6-1	-	TRBJ1-5	-	CASSERELEPQHF	TGTGCCAGCAGTGAAAGGGAGTTGGAGCCCCAGCATTTT